Each of the 32 T cell receptor beta chains below was sequenced from the same sample in a study of radiation and T cells in renal cell carcinoma. Time point reported: baseline pretreatment blood. The treatment is: 15 Gy SBRT to primary tumor, nephrectomy 4 weeks later. TCRdb's table, derived via immunoSEQ multiplex PCR, lists solely in-frame clones and lacks some. The sample lists some 150,000 clones; roughly 80% were seen once. The specimen comprised blood, sampled from a patient whose treatment included radiotherapy and nephrectomy. These receptor sequences come from a woman aged 50 to 60 with renal cell carcinoma.

V gene TRBV6-5 combines with J gene TRBJ2-7; 9 bases line up with TRBD2. With 8 bases clipped from V and 1 base from J, the junction kept 6 bases outside the gene matches. The CDR3 runs 14 residues. The germline gives CDR1 MNHEY, CDR2 SVGAGI. The CDR3 bases are TGTGCCAGCTCGACTAGCGGATATTCCTACGAGCAGTACTTC. Its translation: CASSTSGYSYEQYF.

The V gene is TRBV7-2, the J gene TRBJ1-2, with D unresolved. The CDR3 is 13 residues long. V lost 1 base, J lost 8 bases, and 11 bases lay in between. The germline V gene encodes CDR1 SGHTA and CDR2 FQGNSA. CDR3 bases: TGTGCCAGCAGCTTAGGGGTTTTTTCGGGCTACACCTTC. Amino acids: CASSLGVFSGYTF.

This clone was counted once. This chain connects TRBV7-2 to TRBJ1-5; D unresolved. This CDR3 comprises 13 residues. Germline loops: CDR1 SGHTA, CDR2 FQGNSA. V was clipped by 5 bases and J by 4 bases, with 9 bases between them. DNA of the CDR3: TGTGCCAGCAGCGTGACGGAGAATCAGCCCCAGCATTTT. It encodes CASSVTENQPQHF. The whole variable domain, remainder taken from reference TRBV7-2 and TRBJ1-5, is GAGVSQSPSNKVTEKGKDVELRCDPISGHTALYWYRQSLGQGLEFLIYFQGNSAPDKSGLPSDRFSAERTGGSVSTLTIQRTQQEDSAVYLCASSVTENQPQHFGDGTRLSIL.

The J gene is TRBJ2-3, the V gene TRBV9, with D perhaps TRBD1 or TRBD2 (5 bases each). This CDR3 is 12 amino acids long. With 3 bases removed from V and 5 bases from J, the gap between germline ends came to 7 bases. Looked up from germline, CDR1 is SGDLS and CDR2 is YYNGEE. The CDR3 is CASSAGLDTQYF. CDR3 coding DNA: TGTGCCAGCAGCGCGGGGCTAGATACGCAGTATTTT.

V is TRBV6-5 and J is TRBJ2-5, with D unresolved. The CDR3 is made up of 10 amino acids. CDR1 and CDR2 from the germline V gene are MNHEY and SVGAGI. V was clipped by 9 bases and J by 5 bases, with 7 bases between them. CDR3 residues: CARTVETQYF. For the CDR3, the DNA is TGTGCCAGAACTGTGGAGACCCAGTACTTC.

This rearrangement joins TRBV7-2 to TRBJ1-6, with D possibly matching TRBD1 (6 bases). CDR1 and CDR2 (germline): SGHTA, FQGNSA. This CDR3 is 14 amino acids long. V gave up 6 bases and J gave up 6 bases, with 12 bases separating them. The DNA for the CDR3 is TGTGCCAGCAGTCCCGGGACATTTAATTCACCCCTCCACTTT. As protein: CASSPGTFNSPLHF.

This clone was recorded once. V and J are TRBV6-1 and TRBJ1-5, with D hard to call. V lost 3 bases and J lost 2, with 5 bases in between. The CDR3 has 13 amino acids. Germline CDR1 and CDR2: MNHNS and SASEGT. CDR3 sequence reads: CASSEQGNQPQHF. CDR3 nucleotide sequence: TGTGCCAGCAGTGAGCAGGGCAATCAGCCCCAGCATTTT.

The gene calls are TRBV2 and TRBJ1-1; D is undetermined. CDR3 length: 13 amino acids. V was clipped by 7 bases and J by 3 bases, with 12 bases between them. In germline, CDR1 is SNHLY, CDR2 FYNNEI. The CDR3 DNA is TGTGCCAGCAAAATAGTGGGGTACACTGAAGCTTTCTTT. Amino acids: CASKIVGYTEAFF.

The chain has TRBV5-1 and TRBJ2-2, with D maybe TRBD1 (6 bases). The CDR3 sequence is 14 residues long. V was cut by 5 bases and J by 0 bases, with 8 bases left in between. The germline V gene encodes CDR1 SGHRS and CDR2 YFSETQ. CDR3 in amino acids: CASSDRPNTGELFF. The CDR3 coding sequence is TGCGCCAGCAGTGACAGGCCGAACACCGGGGAGCTGTTTTTT.

The chain joins TRBV7-6 to TRBJ1-2; 7 bases align to TRBD1. There are 17 residues in the CDR3. Germline V lookup: CDR1 SGHVS, CDR2 FNYEAQ. Trimming took 2 bases from V and 0 from J; bases not matched to a gene: 9. The CDR3 protein is CASSLQARGPPNYGYTF. The DNA for the CDR3 is TGTGCCAGCAGCTTACAGGCTAGGGGGCCCCCTAACTATGGCTACACCTTC.

The rearrangement links TRBV2 to TRBJ1-4; D is unresolved. The CDR3 has 12 residues. The V gene's germline CDR1 is SNHLY and CDR2 FYNNEI. V was shortened by 4 bases and J by 5 bases, with 5 bases between the two germline ends. The CDR3 loop reads CASSAWNEKLFF. As DNA, the CDR3 is TGTGCCAGCAGTGCCTGGAATGAAAAACTGTTTTTT.

V gene TRBV5-1 combines with J gene TRBJ2-5; possible D gene TRBD1, 6 bases. The CDR3 extends over 14 amino acids. Trimming pared 0 bases from V and 8 bases from J, leaving 14 bases between. Germline CDR1 and CDR2: SGHRS and YFSETQ. Here the CDR3 reads CASSLASGASTQYF. The CDR3 region has the DNA TGCGCCAGCAGCTTGGCTTCAGGGGCTAGCACCCAGTACTTC.

The chain is built from TRBV9 and TRBJ2-5, with D unclear. Trimming left V 2 bases short and J 2 bases short, with 10 bases between. The CDR3 totals 14 residues. CDR1 and CDR2 (germline): SGDLS, YYNGEE. The CDR3 region has the DNA TGTGCCAGCAGCGTTATGAGTATGCAAGAGACCCAGTACTTC. Its protein is CASSVMSMQETQYF.

The J gene is TRBJ2-2, the V gene TRBV29-1; no definite D call. CDR3 size: 13 residues. With 5 bases removed from V and 7 bases from J, the gap between germline ends came to 14 bases. From germline, CDR1 is SQVTM and CDR2 ANQGSEA. CDR3 region: CSVRHTYNGELFF. CDR3 in DNA: TGCAGCGTTCGACATACTTACAACGGGGAGCTGTTTTTT.

The J gene is TRBJ1-5, the V gene TRBV6-5; D unresolved. Trimming pared 8 bases from V and 3 bases from J, leaving 11 bases between. The germline gives CDR1 MNHEY, CDR2 SVGAGI. The CDR3 has 13 amino acids. The CDR3 spells CASGGHLNQPQHF. CDR3 sequence (DNA): TGTGCCAGCGGAGGGCACCTCAATCAGCCCCAGCATTTT.

This chain joins TRBV6-5 and TRBJ1-2; a possible D gene is TRBD1 (6 bases). The germline V and J ends were trimmed by 5 bases and 8 bases, with 12 bases remaining between them. The CDR3 spans 12 residues. Germline V lookup: CDR1 MNHEY, CDR2 SVGAGI. The CDR3 region has the DNA TGTGCCAGCAGTACCGGACAGTTCGGCTACACCTTC. Its translation is CASSTGQFGYTF.

V is TRBV19 and J is TRBJ2-7; D unresolved. CDR1 and CDR2 from the germline V gene are LNHDA and SQIVND (reference sequence). The length of the CDR3 is 13 residues. The ends were cut back, 4 bases at V and 3 bases at J, with 10 bases in the middle. The CDR3 DNA follows: TGTGCCAGTAGTACTTCACAAGGCTACGAGCAGTACTTC. Its translation: CASSTSQGYEQYF.

The V gene is TRBV7-2, the J gene TRBJ2-7; the D call may be TRBD1 or TRBD2 (6 bases each). The CDR3 consists of 12 residues. Germline V lookup: CDR1 SGHTA, CDR2 FQGNSA. The ends were cut back, 1 base at V and 11 bases at J, with 12 bases in the middle. This CDR3 reads CASSLGGGLKYF. The CDR3 DNA is TGTGCCAGCAGCTTAGGTGGGGGGCTCAAGTACTTC. The variable domain in full, with the rest retrieved from reference TRBV7-2 and TRBJ2-7, is GAGVSQSPSNKVTEKGKDVELRCDPISGHTALYWYRQSLGQGLEFLIYFQGNSAPDKSGLPSDRFSAERTGGSVSTLTIQRTQQEDSAVYLCASSLGGGLKYFGPGTRLTVT.

The chain carries TRBV27 and TRBJ1-5; 8 bases agree with TRBD1. The CDR3 totals 15 residues. V lost 6 bases to trimming and J lost 1 base; unmatched junction nucleotides: 5. The germline V gene encodes CDR1 MNHEY and CDR2 SMNVEV (reference sequence). Here the CDR3 reads CASRTGQVSNQPQHF. CDR3 sequence (DNA): TGTGCCAGCAGGACGGGACAGGTGAGCAATCAGCCCCAGCATTTT.

In its sample, this clone was seen a few times. This chain links TRBV10-1 with TRBJ2-7; the D is unclear. The CDR3 sequence is 12 residues long. V was pared by 1 base and J by 6 bases, with 7 bases between. The germline CDR1 and CDR2 sequences are WNHNN and SYGVQD (reference sequence). As DNA, the CDR3 is TGCGCCAGCAGTGAGTGGTCAAGCGAGCAGTACTTC. Protein: CASSEWSSEQYF.

The V call is TRBV25-1, the J call TRBJ2-2; a possible D gene is TRBD2 (7 bases). The germline CDR1 and CDR2 sequences are MGHDK and SYGVNS. V gave up 6 bases and J gave up 10 bases, with 12 bases separating them. The CDR3 is 12 residues long. As DNA, the CDR3 is TGTGCCAGCAGGGGAGCGGGACAGGAGCTGTTTTTT. Encoded protein: CASRGAGQELFF.

The chain is built from TRBV6-5 and TRBJ2-7; 7 nucleotides agree with TRBD1. The trim removed 2 bases at V and 0 bases at J, leaving 4 bases unmatched. The CDR3 contains 15 residues. In germline, CDR1 is MNHEY, CDR2 SVGAGI. The CDR3 DNA is TGTGCCAGCAGTTACAAACAGGGGCACTCCTACGAGCAGTACTTC. It codes for CASSYKQGHSYEQYF.

V gene TRBV7-2 combines with J gene TRBJ1-5; no firm D call. The CDR3 runs 14 residues. Trimming pared 1 base from V and 4 bases from J, leaving 8 bases between. The V gene's germline CDR1 is SGHTA and CDR2 FQGNSA. The CDR3 region has the DNA TGTGCCAGCAGCTTAGAGTTGGGAAATCAGCCCCAGCATTTT. As protein: CASSLELGNQPQHF.

The genes are TRBV7-2 and TRBJ2-7; 10 bases match TRBD2. Germline lookup yields CDR1 SGHTA and CDR2 FQGNSA. CDR3 size: 17 residues. The J segment lost 6 bases and the V segment lost 3 bases, leaving 14 bases of the junction unmatched. For the CDR3, the DNA is TGTGCCAGCAGCTTGTCGCTAGCGGGGGTTCGGGCCGCCGAGCAGTACTTC. This encodes CASSLSLAGVRAAEQYF.

The chain links TRBV28 to TRBJ2-7; 9 positions match TRBD2. J lost 6 bases, V lost 8 bases, and 11 bases had no gene match. The length of the CDR3 is 14 residues. CDR1 and CDR2 (germline): MDHEN, SYDVKM. This chain's CDR3 is CASALPSGEGEQYF. Written as DNA, the CDR3 is TGTGCCAGCGCTCTCCCTAGCGGGGAGGGCGAGCAGTACTTC.

The chain combines TRBV7-2 with TRBJ1-4; D may be TRBD1 (6 bases). The length of the CDR3 is 14 residues. V lost 2 bases and J 6 bases, leaving 10 bases between the germline ends. The germline V gene encodes CDR1 SGHTA and CDR2 FQGNSA. In nucleotides, the CDR3 is TGTGCCAGCAGCTTAAGGGGGAAGGATGAAAAACTGTTTTTT. Encoded protein: CASSLRGKDEKLFF.

The chain recombines TRBV6-6 with TRBJ1-5; tentative D call: TRBD1 (5 bases). Trimming cost V 7 bases and J 2 bases, with 12 bases left between them. The germline V gene has CDR1 MNHNY and CDR2 SVGAGI (reference sequence). This CDR3 is built from 14 residues. This CDR3 is CASIVGGGNQPQHF. The CDR3 coding sequence is TGTGCCAGCATTGTGGGGGGGGGCAATCAGCCCCAGCATTTT.

This chain uses TRBV4-3 with TRBJ1-5; 7 bases align to TRBD1. The ends lost 0 bases at V and 4 bases at J; junction bases unmatched: 3. Germline V gene sequence: CDR1 LGHNA, CDR2 YSLEER. CDR3 length: 15 residues. The CDR3 region is CASSQDNRGNQPQHF. Written as DNA, the CDR3 is TGCGCCAGCAGCCAAGATAACAGGGGTAATCAGCCCCAGCATTTT.

This clone was picked up a small number of times. V is TRBV30 and J is TRBJ1-4; no clear D gene. Looked up from germline, CDR1 is GTSNPN and CDR2 is SVGIG (reference sequence). The CDR3 has 16 amino acids. Trimming removed 4 bases from V and 0 bases from J, with 15 bases in between. CDR3 region: CAWTLPGRATNEKLFF. CDR3 coding DNA: TGTGCCTGGACCCTCCCCGGCCGTGCAACTAATGAAAAACTGTTTTTT.

The rearrangement joins TRBV7-2 to TRBJ1-5; 8 nucleotides align to TRBD1. With V trimmed by 1 base and J by 6 bases, 5 bases remained unmatched. The CDR3 contains 15 residues. The V gene's germline CDR1 is SGHTA and CDR2 FQGNSA. The CDR3 coding sequence is TGTGCCAGCAGCTTAGTGGGACAGGTGGGTCAGCCCCAGCATTTT. Translated: CASSLVGQVGQPQHF. Variable domain in full (rest from reference TRBV7-2 and TRBJ1-5): GAGVSQSPSNKVTEKGKDVELRCDPISGHTALYWYRQSLGQGLEFLIYFQGNSAPDKSGLPSDRFSAERTGGSVSTLTIQRTQQEDSAVYLCASSLVGQVGQPQHFGDGTRLSIL.

This clone was seen a few times. The chain combines TRBV5-6 with TRBJ1-6; no reliable D call. The CDR3 contains 16 residues. V was cut by 4 bases and J by 3 bases, with 14 bases left in between. The germline V gene has CDR1 SGHDT and CDR2 YYEEEE. The CDR3 nucleotides are TGTGCCAGCAGCCCTATGATTGAGTACTATAATTCACCCCTCCACTTT. Encoded protein: CASSPMIEYYNSPLHF.

V usage is TRBV10-3 and J usage is TRBJ2-1; 10 positions match TRBD1. After removal of 6 bases from V and 9 bases from J, the junction contained 8 bases not matched to a gene. The CDR3 totals 14 residues. In germline, CDR1 is ENHRY, CDR2 SYGVKD. For the CDR3, the DNA is TGTGCCATCAGGCCCGGGACAGGGGTTCCTGAGCAGTTCTTC. Translation: CAIRPGTGVPEQFF.